Reported below is one TCR beta chain. What antigen it recognizes has not been identified. It has no much larger one-base neighbor in the sample; base qualities were not kept. The donors were included in the validation cohort of over a hundred subjects, a group kept apart from the roughly 690-subject first cohort. Relative to germline, V is 5 bases shorter and J is 6 bases shorter, with 11 bases between their ends. CDR1 and CDR2 were assigned from the germline V gene as MNHEY and SVGAGI. Spanning cysteine to phenylalanine, the CDR3 consists of 13 amino acids. Just the 39-base CDR3 DNA is kept, in frame starting at base 1. To prepare the library, the immunoSEQ multiplex PCR assay was applied. Under the source paper's analysis protocol: A statistical classification framework was built to diagnose cytomegalovirus status from the catalog of TCR beta chain sequences. Held by TCRdb, this immuneACCESS table contains in-frame sequences only and omits some clones. Under half of the omission traces to an unresolved V gene where checked; the cause of the rest is unknown. V, J and clone size were drawn from that table, and D and trimming were deduced from the DNA. This sample gives approximately 300,000 clones in total; about nine tenths of them show up just once. Around 0.84% of the sample comes from the top ten.

The sample originates from a study of cytomegalovirus exposure and HLA in healthy donors (dated by TCRdb to about 2017). Describing the broader study: According to a later analysis, one platform produced both the roughly 110 validation repertoires and the 720 or so repertoires of the first cohort. High-throughput TCR immunosequencing, statistical association of individual TCRs with disease status, and machine learning were combined to predict cytomegalovirus infection status. Besides the first cohort of roughly 640 subjects, a separate validation cohort made up of roughly 130 different subjects was used. The study aimed to test whether signatures of past pathogen exposure could be identified by cataloging public T cell receptors. Points the paper makes about the study in general: In vitro tests confirmed that a few of the cytomegalovirus-associated TCR beta chains recognize cytomegalovirus antigens. The authors suggested that the approach could potentially be extended to other disease states and immunological phenotypes. The study gave a list of around 170 TCR beta chains associated with cytomegalovirus. Most TCR sequences were seen in very few donors, while some public TCRs were found in many individuals. All 120 or so repertoires were used to score co-occurrence in the validation cohort in a later analysis, because that analysis had no HLA typing for the cohort. Subsequent analysis determined that TCRs grouped into clusters in the first cohort also showed a tendency toward co-occurrence across the 120 or so validation repertoires, and 85% to 95% of cluster scores exceeded 0. Cytomegalovirus status was reported to be diagnosed by the classifier with high specificity and sensitivity in both the original and validation cohorts.

The V and J genes are TRBV6-5 and TRBJ2-1, and the D gene may be TRBD1, 6 bases matching. The sequenced sample was PBMCs. The clonotype was recovered from a young woman in good health and CMV-seronegative. CDR3 protein: CASSPRDTNEQFF. Here is the DNA: TGTGCCAGCAGTCCCCGGGACACCAATGAGCAGTTCTTC.